The present TCR beta chain was sequenced within a study of blood T cell repertoires in COVID-19. About the research overall: Material from acute and convalescent COVID-19 was sourced from the United States, Italy and Spain.

V lost 7 bases and J lost 4, with 16 bases in between. The CDR3 is 13 residues long. Germline V gene data show CDR1 as GTSNPN and CDR2 as SVGIG (reference sequence). Under the authors' procedure: Researchers report that nucleated cell counts were estimated from reference gene primer amplification. Generated by immunoSEQ multiplex PCR, the TCRdb table keeps only in-frame clones and is missing some. V, J and clone size are taken as reported in that table, and D and trimming were inferred from the DNA itself. The sample shows 70,000 or so clones, 82% of them seen only once. This chain joins TRBV30 and TRBJ1-2; D gene ambiguous. This receptor was identified in a human donor in a cohort sampled during active COVID-19. The sample comprised peripheral blood. The DNA for the CDR3 is TGTGCCTCCCCCCGTGGAGGGCGCTATGGCTACACCTTC. Its protein is CASPRGGRYGYTF.